Below, 22 T cell receptor beta chains from the same sample are listed, as sequenced in a study of blood T cell repertoires in COVID-19. The protocol was immunoSEQ multiplex PCR, while the TCRdb copy is restricted to in-frame clones and leaves out a portion. Among about 330,000 clones, around 88% were seen once, and the ten largest hold 1.2%. The source material was peripheral blood. The receptors derive from a woman in her forties or fifties with acute or convalescent COVID-19.

The chain employs TRBV5-1 and TRBJ2-1, with D possibly being TRBD2 (5 bases). From germline, CDR1 is SGHRS and CDR2 YFSETQ. The ends were cut back, 4 bases at V and 0 bases at J, with 11 bases in the middle. CDR3 size: 15 residues. The DNA for the CDR3 is TGCGCCAGCAGCATCCTGGACTCCTCCTACAATGAGCAGTTCTTC. It translates to CASSILDSSYNEQFF.

The V gene is TRBV5-1, the J gene TRBJ1-3, with 12 bases fitting TRBD1. Germline loops: CDR1 SGHRS, CDR2 YFSETQ. J gave up 1 base and V 3 bases, and 5 bases lay outside the gene matches. CDR3 length: 17 residues. DNA of the CDR3: TGCGCCAGCAGCTCTGGGACAGGGGGCTCGTCTGGAAACACCATATATTTT. Its protein product is CASSSGTGGSSGNTIYF.

V gene TRBV2 combines with J gene TRBJ1-3; D ambiguous. This CDR3 region has 11 residues. V was shortened by 6 bases and J by 8 bases, with 8 bases between the two germline ends. Per the germline V gene, CDR1 is SNHLY and CDR2 is FYNNEI. CDR3 protein: CASREGYTIYF. CDR3 DNA: TGTGCCAGCAGGGAGGGATACACCATATATTTT.

This clone came up once. The CDR3 DNA follows: TGTGCCAGCAGCAAAGCCGGACTAGCGGGAGACTACGAGCAGTACTTC. It is translated as CASSKAGLAGDYEQYF. V and J are TRBV21-1 and TRBJ2-7; TRBD2 is taken as the D call from the table, unchecked against the DNA. TRBV21-1 is listed as a pseudogene. The CDR3 length is 16 residues.

The chain is built from TRBV29-1 and TRBJ2-7; the match to TRBD2 covers 12 bases. The trim removed 6 bases at V and 0 bases at J, leaving 6 bases unmatched. This CDR3 region has 15 residues. The germline V gene has CDR1 SQVTM and CDR2 ANQGSEA. For the CDR3, the DNA is TGCAGCGTCGCCTTGACTAGCGGGAGCTCCTACGAGCAGTACTTC. Translating gives CSVALTSGSSYEQYF.

The CDR3 loop reads CASSLGGGAVPTDTQYF. The CDR3 DNA reads TGTGCCAGCAGCTTGGGCGGTGGGGCAGTTCCCACAGATACGCAGTATTTT. The chain couples TRBV5-4 to TRBJ2-3, with D possibly being TRBD1 (5 bases). The germline V gene has CDR1 SGHNT and CDR2 YYREEE (reference sequence). The V end lost 0 bases, the J end lost 2 bases, and 16 bases lay between the germline ends. This CDR3 has 17 amino acids.

There are a few counts of this clone. The rearrangement uses TRBV9 and TRBJ2-3; D remains unclear. CDR1 is SGDLS and CDR2 is YYNGEE in the germline V gene. The CDR3 has 15 residues. Trimming left V 0 bases short and J 2 bases short, with 10 bases between. The CDR3, as DNA: TGTGCCAGCAGCGTAGCGTGGGCCCCCACAGATACGCAGTATTTT. Translating it yields CASSVAWAPTDTQYF. The full variable domain, completed using reference TRBV9 and TRBJ2-3, is DSGVTQTPKHLITATGQRVTLRCSPRSGDLSVYWYQQSLDQGLQFLIQYYNGEERAKGNILERFSAQQFPDLHSELNLSSLELGDSALYFCASSVAWAPTDTQYFGPGTRLTVL.

CDR3 loop: CASVVENRAAYGYTF. The CDR3 coding sequence is TGTGCCAGCGTTGTCGAAAACAGGGCCGCCTATGGCTACACCTTC. V and J are TRBV6-5 and TRBJ1-2, with D tentatively TRBD1 (6 bases). This CDR3 has 15 residues. V dropped 8 bases and J dropped 4 bases, with 20 bases sitting between them. The germline V gene has CDR1 MNHEY and CDR2 SVGAGI.

The chain combines TRBV24-1 with TRBJ2-2; the match to TRBD2 covers 11 bases. Germline V gives CDR1 KGHDR, CDR2 SFDVKD. Germline trimming cut 6 bases from V and 6 bases from J; bases unmatched to any gene: 5. There are 15 residues in the CDR3. The CDR3 here is CATSRLAGGPGELFF. CDR3 nucleotide sequence: TGTGCCACCAGTCGTCTAGCGGGGGGCCCCGGGGAGCTGTTTTTT.

The J gene is TRBJ2-1, the V gene TRBV9; 13 nucleotides line up with TRBD2. The junction had 5 bases not matched to a gene; V was cut back by 0 bases and J by 5 bases. The germline V gene has CDR1 SGDLS and CDR2 YYNGEE. The CDR3 loop spans 17 amino acids. The CDR3 region has the DNA TGTGCCAGCAGCGTAGCTAGGACTAGCGGGAGCGACAATGAGCAGTTCTTC. Residues: CASSVARTSGSDNEQFF.

This clone was observed a single time. The genes are TRBV30 and TRBJ1-2; maybe TRBD1 (6 bases). V lost 1 base and J lost 8, with 14 bases in between. Germline V gene sequence: CDR1 GTSNPN, CDR2 SVGIG (reference sequence). There are 13 residues in the CDR3. The CDR3 spells CAWSAAGEGGYTF. The CDR3 DNA follows: TGTGCCTGGAGTGCTGCAGGGGAAGGAGGCTACACCTTC.

This chain joins TRBV4-2 and TRBJ1-4; 8 nucleotides align to TRBD1. The CDR3 runs to 18 residues. Trimming cost V 1 base and J 7 bases; bases outside gene matches: 14. Germline V gene lookup returns CDR1 LGHNA and CDR2 YNFKEQ. The CDR3 reads CASSQVGAGGTRGEKLFF. CDR3 coding DNA: TGTGCCAGCAGCCAAGTAGGCGCAGGGGGCACAAGAGGTGAAAAACTGTTTTTT.

V is TRBV18 and J is TRBJ2-7, with TRBD2 matching 9 bases. Per germline, CDR1 KGHSH and CDR2 LQKENI. CDR3 size: 15 residues. V dropped 6 bases and J dropped 4; count of bases not matched to a gene: 10. The chain's CDR3 is CASSPPGLAGYEQYF. For the CDR3, the DNA is TGTGCCAGCTCGCCCCCGGGACTAGCTGGTTACGAGCAGTACTTC.

The chain employs TRBV30 and TRBJ1-1; D is perhaps TRBD1 (6 bases). The CDR3 has 15 amino acids. The germline CDR1 and CDR2 sequences are GTSNPN and SVGIG (reference sequence). Trimming removed 3 bases from V and 2 bases from J, with 16 bases in between. The CDR3 DNA is TGTGCCTGGAGAGGGCCGGGACACGTCAACACTGAAGCTTTCTTT. It codes for CAWRGPGHVNTEAFF.

The chain uses TRBV29-1 and TRBJ1-4; unclear D gene. The CDR3 spans 12 residues. The germline V and J ends were trimmed by 4 bases and 6 bases, with 9 bases remaining between them. Germline loops: CDR1 SQVTM, CDR2 ANQGSEA. CDR3 nucleotides: TGCAGCGTTGTAGTCTCGGATGAAAAACTGTTTTTT. Its translation is CSVVVSDEKLFF.

This clone was detected only once. In nucleotides, the CDR3 is TGTGCCAGCAGTTTTATAGGGGGAATCGGCTACACCTTC. As protein: CASSFIGGIGYTF. The V call is TRBV12-3 or TRBV12-4, the J call TRBJ1-2; D possibly corresponds to TRBD1 (6 bases). The CDR3 totals 13 residues. Trimming removed 3 bases from V and 8 bases from J, with 13 bases in between.

This clone was seen at least ten times. The V and J genes are TRBV5-1 and TRBJ2-5, with 8 bases aligning to TRBD2. This CDR3 contains 16 residues. J gave up 11 bases and V 4 bases, and 19 bases lay outside the gene matches. The germline V gene has CDR1 SGHRS and CDR2 YFSETQ. CDR3 region: CASSPRERGPEEKQYF. The CDR3 DNA follows: TGCGCCAGCAGCCCCAGGGAGCGGGGGCCGGAAGAGAAACAGTACTTC.

The rearrangement uses TRBV24-1 and TRBJ2-5; 8 nucleotides line up with TRBD2. Per germline, CDR1 KGHDR and CDR2 SFDVKD. The CDR3 contains 15 residues. V trimming: 5 bases; J trimming: 1 base; junction bases outside the gene matches: 5. The CDR3 loop reads CATSGAGVPQETQYF. CDR3 DNA: TGTGCCACCAGTGGAGCGGGAGTCCCCCAAGAGACCCAGTACTTC.

This rearrangement joins TRBV5-1 to TRBJ1-5; 7 bases align to TRBD1. This CDR3 has 13 amino acids. The V segment lost 4 bases and the J segment 7 bases; nucleotides outside the gene matches: 5. Germline V gene lookup returns CDR1 SGHRS and CDR2 YFSETQ. The CDR3 is CASSETGSQPQHF. The CDR3 DNA follows: TGCGCCAGCAGCGAGACAGGGTCGCAGCCCCAGCATTTT.

The DNA for the CDR3 is TGTGCCTGGAATCGACGGGAGAAAGGTGAAAAACTGTTTTTT. Amino acids: CAWNRREKGEKLFF. V usage is TRBV30 and J usage is TRBJ1-4; the D is unclear. V lost 4 bases to trimming and J lost 7 bases, with 16 bases between them. The CDR3 covers 14 residues. Germline V lookup: CDR1 GTSNPN, CDR2 SVGIG (reference sequence).

The rearrangement uses TRBV6-5 and TRBJ2-5; 9 positions match TRBD2. This CDR3 contains 14 residues. The trim removed 9 bases at V and 3 bases at J, leaving 8 bases unmatched. CDR1 and CDR2 from the germline V gene are MNHEY and SVGAGI. The CDR3 loop is CASSMRLAEETQYF. In nucleotides, the CDR3 is TGTGCCAGTTCGATGAGACTAGCGGAAGAGACCCAGTACTTC.

J is TRBJ1-5 and V is TRBV18; D unresolved. Trimming removed 3 bases at V and 2 bases at J, with 8 bases between. Germline CDR1 KGHSH, CDR2 LQKENI. This CDR3 contains 14 residues. The CDR3 reads CASSPDMGNQPQHF. CDR3 sequence (DNA): TGTGCCAGCTCACCCGACATGGGCAATCAGCCCCAGCATTTT.